This record covers a single T cell receptor beta chain. This clonotype appeared many times. Its cognate antigen has yet to be identified. No base qualities exist here, and no much larger clone lies one base off it. The library was made by multiplex PCR. The instrument given in TCRdb is Illumina HiSeq 4000. iRepertoire HTBI primers and Arm-PCR amplification of CDR3 regions were used to construct TCR beta libraries. Before sequencing, the PCR products went through gel purification. The paper's processing steps were these. Gene usage analysis of CDR3 amino acid clonotypes used the approximately 56 TRBV and more than 13 TRBJ segments found across samples. COPE and FqMerger were used to merge the filtered high-quality paired reads into contigs. BLAST was used to align contigs to IMGT TRBV, TRBD and TRBJ reference genes, and CDR3 was defined according to IMGT. Any clonotype with a frequency above 0.1% was classified as a highly expanded clone. Repertoire diversity was measured by Shannon entropy, and V-J evenness by the Gini coefficient. A clonotype found in more than one individual was treated as public. TCRdb's own reprocessing of the public reads used fastp at Q25 and MiXCR and kept productive beta chains. All rows with the same CDR3 protein become a single entry with the most common DNA and genes. The authors' filters were not applied to this entry. This sample lists about 540,000 distinct CDR3 sequences; roughly 14% were detected once. The ten largest clones add up to 8% to 10% of the sample.

The CDR3, from cysteine to phenylalanine, totals 13 residues. The entry retains the CDR3 DNA only, 39 bases that are in frame from base 1. V lost 1 base and J lost 0 bases; the stretch between them is 4 bases long. CDR1 and CDR2, looked up from the germline V gene (reference sequence), are GTSNPN and SVGIG. The data originate from a study of regulatory T cells in long-lasting Graves disease (dated by TCRdb to the early 2020s). About the study as a whole: Newly diagnosed Graves' disease patients had taken antithyroid drugs for less than 3 months. This study used TCR sequencing and RNA sequencing of peripheral blood to compare persistent Graves' disease patients against newly diagnosed Graves' disease patients. A total of some 33 samples were covered by TCR sequencing, comprising 13 persistent and about 20 newly diagnosed Graves' disease patients. The study was registered as a clinical trial and conducted in China. General study outcomes and caveats: Peripheral blood alone was examined, since thyroid tissue, which constituted the primary lesion, could not be accessed. More public clonotypes were shared among persistent patients (approximately 3,000) than among newly diagnosed patients (966). As a limitation, the authors acknowledged that the small sample size may reduce accuracy. TRBV28, TRBJ1-2 and TRBJ2-5 were preferentially used in persistent disease, while TRBV20-1 and TRBJ2-1 were favored in newly diagnosed disease. Only the TCR beta chain was sequenced and analyzed. Compared with newly diagnosed patients, patients with persistent Graves' disease had lower TCR Shannon entropy and fewer highly expanded clones, which suggests clonal expansion.

The sample's time point label, in plain terms: newly diagnosed GD, antithyroid drugs for less than 3 months. For both TCR sequencing and RNA sequencing, RNA was extracted from PBMCs in TRIzol. The diagnosis of Graves' disease followed American Thyroid Association guidelines. Patients for the study were recruited at an endocrinology department in Xi'an, China. Each patient gave 8.5 to 9.5 milliliters of peripheral blood, collected in an EDTA anticoagulant tube. PBMCs were isolated by Ficoll Paque Plus density gradient separation without further T cell sorting. An Agilent 2100 Bioanalyzer and agarose gel were used to check RNA quality, while a NanoDrop 2000 measured RNA concentration. This sample was shared with a second study, whose subject was T cells in Graves' hyperthyroidism and ophthalmopathy. The second paper further reports: Stable Graves' hyperthyroidism was defined as no progression to ophthalmopathy during 18 months of follow-up. Hyperthyroidism patients were aged 18 to 65 years and newly diagnosed, with disease duration of less than 2 months. Exclusion was applied to patients with uncontrolled infections, other autoimmune diseases, pregnancy or lactation. Diagnoses relied on clinical symptoms, serum thyroxine and TRAb, thyroid ultrasound and orbital computed tomography. For the first round of RT-PCR on the TCR CDR3, the HTBI primer set was used together with the Qiagen OneStep RT-PCR kit. Most expanded thyroid clonotypes (frequency above 0.001) were also detected in blood, a finding suggesting that blood repertoires may reflect thyroid immune responses. A 13 V-J signature model separated ophthalmopathy from stable hyperthyroidism, with roughly 88% sensitivity and roughly 82% specificity in cross-validation and 80%/75% in testing. In validation, the model predicted progression to ophthalmopathy with 55% to 71% sensitivity and over 72% specificity, a median of approximately 6.5 months before onset. To identify distinguishing TCR V-J signatures, a discovery cohort of around 100 patients was used, comprising approximately 40 with Graves' ophthalmopathy and some 57 with stable Graves' hyperthyroidism. Prospective prediction of ophthalmopathy was tested in an independent validation cohort of fewer than 20 hyperthyroidism patients and 17 patients who later progressed to ophthalmopathy. For training and testing, the approximately 97 patients in the discovery cohort were randomly divided in a 7:3 ratio. In more than 5 Graves' hyperthyroidism patients, the study also compared T-cell repertoires from thyroid tissue with T-cell repertoires from blood. After blood sampling, hyperthyroidism patients were treated with methimazole at a starting dose of 30 mg daily, and ophthalmopathy patients were treated with high-dose intravenous methylprednisolone. Libraries were constructed in a second round of multiplex PCR, after which size selection and purification were carried out. The libraries were sequenced on an Illumina HiSeq2000 using paired-end 100 bp reads. Raw data were processed with SOAPnuke, discarding reads with adapters, uncalled bases, mean Phred below 15, or no exact constant-primer or identifier match. COPE v1.2.5 was used to merge high-quality paired reads, and clonotypes were defined as unique nucleotide sequences. MiTCR v1.1 was used to align clonotypes to the IMGT TRBV, TRBD and TRBJ reference segments. The analysis included only V-J combinations with a frequency above 0.0001, which together covered about 99% of the repertoires. A TCS score was defined as the ratio of F50 (clonal expansion) to E x V (chaos), with BLOSUM62-based TCRdist applied between CDR3 peptides within each V-J. Welch's t-statistics and random forest reduced fewer than 550 V-J features to around 14, which were used in a naive Bayes classifier (R e1071). No statistical method was used to fix the sample size in advance, and group allocation was not hidden from the investigators. According to the paper, TCR Vbeta CDR3 sequencing was carried out on about 140 peripheral blood samples, which came from approximately 41 ophthalmopathy, some 73 hyperthyroidism and 17 progressor patients.

The chain was built from TRBV30 and TRBJ1-5, with the D gene too uncertain to name. The specimen comprised peripheral blood mononuclear cells (PBMCs), sampled at new diagnosis, from a patient treated with antithyroid drugs. This receptor was taken from a young man with Graves disease. Donor details come from another sample of the same person, matched by shared clones. DNA sequence: TGTGCCTGGAGTGAACTTAGCAATCAGCCCCAGCATTTT. Protein translation: CAWSELSNQPQHF.